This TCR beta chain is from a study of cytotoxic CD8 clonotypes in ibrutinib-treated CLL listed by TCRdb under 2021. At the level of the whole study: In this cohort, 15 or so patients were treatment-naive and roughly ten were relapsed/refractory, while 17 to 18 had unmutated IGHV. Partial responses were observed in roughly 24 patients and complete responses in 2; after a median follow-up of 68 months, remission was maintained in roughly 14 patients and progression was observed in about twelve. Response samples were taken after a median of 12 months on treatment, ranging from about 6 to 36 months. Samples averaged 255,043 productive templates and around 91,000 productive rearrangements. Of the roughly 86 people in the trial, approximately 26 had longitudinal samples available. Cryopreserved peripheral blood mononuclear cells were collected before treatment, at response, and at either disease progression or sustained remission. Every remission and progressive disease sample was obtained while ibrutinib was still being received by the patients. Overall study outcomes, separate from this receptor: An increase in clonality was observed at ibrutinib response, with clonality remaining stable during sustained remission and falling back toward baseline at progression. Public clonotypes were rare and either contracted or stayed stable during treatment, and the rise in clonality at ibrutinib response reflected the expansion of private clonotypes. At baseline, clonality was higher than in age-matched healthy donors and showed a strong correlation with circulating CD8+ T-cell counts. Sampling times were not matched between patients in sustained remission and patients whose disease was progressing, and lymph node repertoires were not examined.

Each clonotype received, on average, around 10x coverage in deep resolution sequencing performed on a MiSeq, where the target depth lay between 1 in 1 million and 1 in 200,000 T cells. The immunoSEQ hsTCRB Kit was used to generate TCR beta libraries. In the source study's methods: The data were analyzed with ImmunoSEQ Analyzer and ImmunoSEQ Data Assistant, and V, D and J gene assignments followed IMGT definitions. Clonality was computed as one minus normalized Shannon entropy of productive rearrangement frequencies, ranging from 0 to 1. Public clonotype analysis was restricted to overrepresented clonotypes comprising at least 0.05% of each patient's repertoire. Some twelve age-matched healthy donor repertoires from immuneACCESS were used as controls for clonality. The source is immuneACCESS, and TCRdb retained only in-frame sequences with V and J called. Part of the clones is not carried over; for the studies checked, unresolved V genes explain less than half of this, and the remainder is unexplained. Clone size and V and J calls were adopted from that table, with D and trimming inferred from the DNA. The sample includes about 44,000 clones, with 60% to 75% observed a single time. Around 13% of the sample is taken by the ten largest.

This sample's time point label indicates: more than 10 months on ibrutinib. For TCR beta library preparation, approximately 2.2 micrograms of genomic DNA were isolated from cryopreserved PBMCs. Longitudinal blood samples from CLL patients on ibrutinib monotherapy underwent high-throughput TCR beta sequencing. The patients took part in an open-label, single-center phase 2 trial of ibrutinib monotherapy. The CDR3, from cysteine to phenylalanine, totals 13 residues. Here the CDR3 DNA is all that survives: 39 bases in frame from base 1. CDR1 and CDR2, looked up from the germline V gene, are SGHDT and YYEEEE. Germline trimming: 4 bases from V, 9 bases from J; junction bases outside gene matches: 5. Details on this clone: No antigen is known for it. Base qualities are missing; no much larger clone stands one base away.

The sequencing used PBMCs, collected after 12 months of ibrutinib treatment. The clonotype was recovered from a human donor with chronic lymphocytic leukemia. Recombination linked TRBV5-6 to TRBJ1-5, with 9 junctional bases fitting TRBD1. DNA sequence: TGTGCCAGCAGCGACGGGACAGGGATGCCCCAGCATTTT. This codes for CASSDGTGMPQHF.